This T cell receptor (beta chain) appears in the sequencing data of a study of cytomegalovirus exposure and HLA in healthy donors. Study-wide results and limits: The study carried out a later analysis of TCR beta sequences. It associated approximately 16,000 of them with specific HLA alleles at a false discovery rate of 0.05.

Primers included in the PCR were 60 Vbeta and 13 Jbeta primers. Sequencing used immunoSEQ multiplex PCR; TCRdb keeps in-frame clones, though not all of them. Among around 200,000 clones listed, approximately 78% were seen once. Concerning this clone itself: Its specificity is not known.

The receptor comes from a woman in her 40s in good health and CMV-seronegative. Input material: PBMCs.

Here the CDR3 reads CASSLEPLGQGTAFF. The CDR3 DNA is TGCGCCAGCAGCTTAGAGCCACTAGGCCAGGGGACAGCTTTCTTT. The chain combines TRBV5-1 with TRBJ1-1, with a possible D match to TRBD1 (6 bases). Trimming left V 2 bases short and J 10 bases short, with 21 bases between. The CDR3 has 15 residues. CDR1 and CDR2 from the germline V gene are SGHRS and YFSETQ.